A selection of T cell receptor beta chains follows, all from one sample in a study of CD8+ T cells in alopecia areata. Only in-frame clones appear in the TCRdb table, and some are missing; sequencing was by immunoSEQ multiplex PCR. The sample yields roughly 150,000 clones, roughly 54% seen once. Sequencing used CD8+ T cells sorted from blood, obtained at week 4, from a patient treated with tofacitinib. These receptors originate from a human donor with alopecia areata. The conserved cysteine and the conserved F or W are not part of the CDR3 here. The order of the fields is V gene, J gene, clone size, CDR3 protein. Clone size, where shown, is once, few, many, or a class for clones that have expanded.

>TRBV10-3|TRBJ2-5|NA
AISSPGQGLQETQY
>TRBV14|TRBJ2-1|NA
ASSLQGVYNEQF
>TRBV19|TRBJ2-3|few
ASSIDLSDTQY
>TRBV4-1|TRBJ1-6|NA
ASSQRTGYESPLH
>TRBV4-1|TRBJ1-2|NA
ASSHPRDGPLFYGYT
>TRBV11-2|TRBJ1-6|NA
ASSDLLHDYNSPLH
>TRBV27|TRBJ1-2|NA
ASSFRGFGYGYT
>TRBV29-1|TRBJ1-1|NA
SVEFRGYTEAF
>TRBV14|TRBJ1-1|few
ASSQDRVLNTEAF
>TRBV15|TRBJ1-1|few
ATSSFEQGSTEAF
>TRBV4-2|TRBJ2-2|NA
AISPKGKGTGELF
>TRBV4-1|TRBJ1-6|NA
ASSDEGVTYNSPLH
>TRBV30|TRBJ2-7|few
AWETGQGVAYEQY
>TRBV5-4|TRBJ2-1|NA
ASSPGNEQF
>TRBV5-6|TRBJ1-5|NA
ASSLNPGGEPQH
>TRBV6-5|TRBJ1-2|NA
ASSYSDDRVRNGYT
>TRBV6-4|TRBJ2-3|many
ASSYSGTVSTDTQY
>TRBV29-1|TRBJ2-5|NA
SAPSHGQETQY
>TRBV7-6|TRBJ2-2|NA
ASSLDGRGRAGELF
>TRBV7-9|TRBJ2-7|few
ASSSTKALPSYEQY
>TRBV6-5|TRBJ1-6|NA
ASSYGTANNSPLH
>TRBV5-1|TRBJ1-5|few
ASSLGSGGNQPQH
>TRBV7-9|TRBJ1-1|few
ASSLDPANTEAF
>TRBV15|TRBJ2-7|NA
ATSRENLLYEQY
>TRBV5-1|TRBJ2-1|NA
ASTMEVGGEQF
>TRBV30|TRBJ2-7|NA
AWIQGPSYEQY
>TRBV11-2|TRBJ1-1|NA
ASSEMEGAF
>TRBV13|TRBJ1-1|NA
ASSEQGTEAF
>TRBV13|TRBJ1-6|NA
ASSLGGNSYNSPLH
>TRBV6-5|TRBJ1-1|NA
ASNTLVGTEAF
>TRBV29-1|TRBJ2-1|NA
SVDTGHHYNEQF
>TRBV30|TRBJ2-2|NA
ACGQGGAGELF
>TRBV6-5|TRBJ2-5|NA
ASSYAGGIQETQY
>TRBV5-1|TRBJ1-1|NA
ASSLGRGPEAF
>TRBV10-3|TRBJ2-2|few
AIMPDRGLYTGELF
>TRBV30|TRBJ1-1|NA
ASSPAGTEAF
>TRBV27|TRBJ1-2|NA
ASSYPGTEAWGYT
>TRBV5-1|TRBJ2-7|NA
ASSFRGQTTDEQY
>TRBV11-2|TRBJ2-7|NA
ASSLAGQTYEQY
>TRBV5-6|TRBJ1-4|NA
ASSKDRTVATNEKLF
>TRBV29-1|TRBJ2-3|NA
SVVDLDTDTQY
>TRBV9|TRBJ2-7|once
ASSVGASVTYEQY
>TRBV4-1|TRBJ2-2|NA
ASSHLGSTGELF
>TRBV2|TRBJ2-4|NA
ASSRDKINIQY
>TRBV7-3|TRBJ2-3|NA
ASSLFGTSGGSDTQY
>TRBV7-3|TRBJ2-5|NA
ASRNLGQKETQY
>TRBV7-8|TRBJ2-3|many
ASSPQRGSTDTQY
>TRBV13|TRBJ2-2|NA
ASSPTWHSNTGELF
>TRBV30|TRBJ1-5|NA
AWSPSTVLNQPQH
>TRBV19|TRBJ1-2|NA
ASGDRGYGYT
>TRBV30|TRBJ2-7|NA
AWSETVLYEQY
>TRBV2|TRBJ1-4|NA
ASSEPPVANEKLF
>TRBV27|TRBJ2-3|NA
ASSPGAGDYTDTQY